This passage covers 3 T cell receptor beta chains from one sample sequenced in a study of T cell changes during pregnancy in multiple sclerosis. TCRdb's copy holds only in-frame clones and misses some; the assay was immunoSEQ multiplex PCR. The data contain more than 35,000 clones, around 89% of them singletons. This specimen was CD8+ T cells from peripheral blood mononuclear cells, taken after pregnancy. All receptors come from a female donor in good health, enrolled as a control in a pregnancy study.

This chain joins TRBV5-6 and TRBJ1-6, with D possibly TRBD1 on 6 matching bases. The germline V gene has CDR1 SGHDT and CDR2 YYEEEE. Trimming removed 4 bases from V and 9 bases from J, with 23 bases in between. The CDR3 is 17 residues long. CDR3 DNA: TGTGCCAGCAGCCAAACACGGACAGAAGGGATTGGTTCACCCCTCCACTTT. Its translation is CASSQTRTEGIGSPLHF.

The chain recombines TRBV4-2 with TRBJ1-5; no reliable D call. V was pared by 0 bases and J by 2 bases, with 8 bases between. Germline V gene sequence: CDR1 LGHNA, CDR2 YNFKEQ. The CDR3 length is 15 residues. The CDR3 coding sequence is TGTGCCAGCAGCCAAGATCGGGTCGGCAATCAGCCCCAGCATTTT. Its translation: CASSQDRVGNQPQHF.

This chain links TRBV18 with TRBJ1-2; possible D gene TRBD1, 5 bases. Germline loops: CDR1 KGHSH, CDR2 LQKENI. The length of the CDR3 is 14 residues. Trimming removed 3 bases from V and 2 bases from J, with 10 bases in between. The CDR3 DNA reads as TGTGCCAGCTCACCGGGGCCTTTCAACTATGGCTACACCTTC. Translating gives CASSPGPFNYGYTF.